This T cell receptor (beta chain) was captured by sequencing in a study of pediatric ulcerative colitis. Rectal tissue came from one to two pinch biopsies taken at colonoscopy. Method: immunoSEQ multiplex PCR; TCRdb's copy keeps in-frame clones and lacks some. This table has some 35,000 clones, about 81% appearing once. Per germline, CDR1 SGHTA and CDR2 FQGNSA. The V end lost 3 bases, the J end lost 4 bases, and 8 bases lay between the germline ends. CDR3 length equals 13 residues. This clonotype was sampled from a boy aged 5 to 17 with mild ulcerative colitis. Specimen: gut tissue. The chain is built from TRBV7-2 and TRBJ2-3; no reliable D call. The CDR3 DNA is TGTGCCAGCAGCTTCAAACCCGCAGATACGCAGTATTTT. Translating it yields CASSFKPADTQYF.